The present TCR beta chain was sequenced within a study of neurological immune-mediated disorders. MiXCR, applied by TCRdb to the 5' RACE reads, yields one record per CDR3 protein. Counted here are about 80,000 distinct CDR3 sequences, over 4.5% occurring once; the ten biggest clones make up 7.9%. Whole-study results and caveats: There were no CDR3 amino acid sequences shared by expanded clones across subjects, a result suggesting private repertoires in all groups.

This clonotype was observed a single time. The target antigen is unknown. One end of the junction fails to match germline, which may point to a read error. This CDR3 spans 14 amino acids. Germline-derived CDR1 and CDR2 are MNHEY and SMNVEV (reference sequence). Time point specified: longitudinal time-point 2. The TCR comes from a woman aged 55-75 years with multiple sclerosis. The J gene is TRBJ2-7, the V gene TRBV27; D perhaps matches TRBD1 (5 bases). Source material: PBMCs. The CDR3 reads CACSLGHGVGEQYF. CDR3 DNA: TGTGCCTGCAGTCTCGGACATGGAGTTGGGGAGCAGTACTTC.